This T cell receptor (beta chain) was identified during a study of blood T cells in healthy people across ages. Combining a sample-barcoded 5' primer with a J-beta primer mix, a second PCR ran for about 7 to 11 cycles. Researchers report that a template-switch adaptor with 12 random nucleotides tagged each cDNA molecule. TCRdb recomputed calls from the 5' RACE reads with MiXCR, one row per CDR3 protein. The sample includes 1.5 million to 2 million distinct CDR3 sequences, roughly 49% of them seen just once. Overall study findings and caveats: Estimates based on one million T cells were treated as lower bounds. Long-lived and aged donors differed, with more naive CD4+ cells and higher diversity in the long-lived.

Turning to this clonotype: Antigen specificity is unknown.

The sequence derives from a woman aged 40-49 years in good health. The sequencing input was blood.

In nucleotides, the CDR3 is TGTGCCAGCAGTTTAGACAGGCGGTCACCCCTCCACTTT. Its protein product is CASSLDRRSPLHF. The chain carries TRBV27 and TRBJ1-6; weak D call: TRBD1 (6 bases). This CDR3 spans 13 amino acids. The V end was cut by 2 bases, the J end by 10 bases, with 9 bases between. Germline V gene data show CDR1 as MNHEY and CDR2 as SMNVEV (reference sequence).